By sample share, the clone carrying this T cell receptor (beta chain) is medium-sized (0.01 to 0.1%). Its antigen is unknown. The record originates from a study of naive and memory T cell subsets. Study-level points and caveats: Far more TCRs reportedly came from tuberculin skin test site biopsies. This RNA-based method may be sensitive to activation-related transcript changes. Higher TCR numbers at tuberculin sites reflect T cell infiltration, per interpretation.

The SP2 primer and nested alpha and beta constant region primers amplified ligated cDNA in four rounds. TCRdb passed the UMI-ligation and nested PCR reads through MiXCR, listing each CDR3 protein once. The sample contains more than 13,000 distinct CDR3 sequences, under 6.5% of which appear only once. Treatment here: skin biopsy from PPD injection site in Mantoux-positive individual. TCR cDNA received a 3' ligated oligonucleotide that carried a UMI. Cells were not sorted; total RNA input targeted roughly 1 to 1000 ng. The V gene's germline CDR1 is MNHNS and CDR2 SASEGT. This CDR3 region has 14 residues. J lost 0 bases, V lost 8 bases, and 4 bases had no gene match.

The genes are TRBV6-1 and TRBJ2-4; 7 nucleotides match TRBD1. The sample was skin, taken from a tuberculin skin test site. The clonotype comes from an adult in good health. The CDR3 DNA reads TGTGCCAGCGAGAACAGGGGAGCCAAAAACATTCAGTACTTC. Translated, it gives CASENRGAKNIQYF.